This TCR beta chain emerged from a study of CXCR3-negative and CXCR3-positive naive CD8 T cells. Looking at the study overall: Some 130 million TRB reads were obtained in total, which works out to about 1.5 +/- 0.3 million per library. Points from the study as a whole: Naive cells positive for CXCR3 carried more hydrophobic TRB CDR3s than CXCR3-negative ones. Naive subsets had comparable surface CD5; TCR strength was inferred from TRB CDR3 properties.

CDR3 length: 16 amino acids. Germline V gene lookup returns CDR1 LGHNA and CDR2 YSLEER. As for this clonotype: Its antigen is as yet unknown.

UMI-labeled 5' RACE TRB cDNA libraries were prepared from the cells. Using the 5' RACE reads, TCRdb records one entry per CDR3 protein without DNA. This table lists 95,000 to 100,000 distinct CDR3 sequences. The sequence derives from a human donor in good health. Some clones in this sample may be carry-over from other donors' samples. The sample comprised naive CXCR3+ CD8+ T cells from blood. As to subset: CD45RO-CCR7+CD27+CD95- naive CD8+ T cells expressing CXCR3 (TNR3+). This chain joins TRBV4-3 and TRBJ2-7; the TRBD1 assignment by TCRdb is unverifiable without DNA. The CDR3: CASSQGPQGGAYEQYF.